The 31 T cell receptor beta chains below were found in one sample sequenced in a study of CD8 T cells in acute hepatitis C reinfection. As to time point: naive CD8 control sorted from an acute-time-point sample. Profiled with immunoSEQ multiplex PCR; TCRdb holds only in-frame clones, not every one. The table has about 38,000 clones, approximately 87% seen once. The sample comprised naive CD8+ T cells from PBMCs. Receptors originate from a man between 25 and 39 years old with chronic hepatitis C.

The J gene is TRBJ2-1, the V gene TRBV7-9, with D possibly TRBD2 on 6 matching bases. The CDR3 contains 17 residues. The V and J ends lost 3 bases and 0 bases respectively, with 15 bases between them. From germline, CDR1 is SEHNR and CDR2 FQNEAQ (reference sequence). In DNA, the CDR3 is TGTGCCAGCAGCTTGGCCTTTAGCGGTAGCTCCTACAATGAGCAGTTCTTC. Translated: CASSLAFSGSSYNEQFF.

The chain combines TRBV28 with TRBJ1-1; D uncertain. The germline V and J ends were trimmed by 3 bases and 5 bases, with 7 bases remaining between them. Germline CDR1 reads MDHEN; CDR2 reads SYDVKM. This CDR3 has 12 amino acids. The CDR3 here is CASSLSGTEAFF. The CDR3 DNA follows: TGTGCCAGCAGTTTGTCGGGGACTGAAGCTTTCTTT.

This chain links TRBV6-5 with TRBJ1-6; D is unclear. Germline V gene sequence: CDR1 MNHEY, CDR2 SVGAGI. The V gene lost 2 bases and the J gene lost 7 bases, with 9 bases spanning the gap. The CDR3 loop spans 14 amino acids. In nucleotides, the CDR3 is TGTGCCAGCAGTTACGAAGGCCAGAATTCACCCCTCCACTTT. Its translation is CASSYEGQNSPLHF.

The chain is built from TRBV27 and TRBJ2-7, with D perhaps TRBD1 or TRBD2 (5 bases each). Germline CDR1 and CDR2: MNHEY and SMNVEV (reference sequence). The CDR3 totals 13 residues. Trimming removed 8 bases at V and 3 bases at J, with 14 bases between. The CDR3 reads CASGPPGGYEQYF. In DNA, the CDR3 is TGTGCCAGCGGACCCCCTGGGGGCTACGAGCAGTACTTC.

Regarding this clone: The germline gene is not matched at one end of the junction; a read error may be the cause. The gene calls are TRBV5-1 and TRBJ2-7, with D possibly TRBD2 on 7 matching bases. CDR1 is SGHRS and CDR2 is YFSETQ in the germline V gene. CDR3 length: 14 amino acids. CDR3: CASGLAGAAYEQYF. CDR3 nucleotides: TGCGCCAGCGGCTTGGCGGGGGCTGCCTACGAGCAGTACTTC.

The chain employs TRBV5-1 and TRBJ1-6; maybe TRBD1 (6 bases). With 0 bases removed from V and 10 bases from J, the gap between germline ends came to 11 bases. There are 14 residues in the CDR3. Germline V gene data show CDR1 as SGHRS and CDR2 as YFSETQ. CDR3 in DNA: TGCGCCAGCAGCTTGGATGGGGGGCAATCACCCCTCCACTTT. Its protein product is CASSLDGGQSPLHF.

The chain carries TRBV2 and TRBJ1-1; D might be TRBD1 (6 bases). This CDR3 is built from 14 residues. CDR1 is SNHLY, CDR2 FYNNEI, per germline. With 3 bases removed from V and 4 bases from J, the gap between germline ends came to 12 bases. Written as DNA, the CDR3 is TGTGCCAGCAGTGATCAGGGGTCTCGCACTGAAGCTTTCTTT. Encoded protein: CASSDQGSRTEAFF. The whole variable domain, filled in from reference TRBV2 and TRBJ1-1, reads EPEVTQTPSHQVTQMGQEVILRCVPISNHLYFYWYRQILGQKVEFLVSFYNNEISEKSEIFDDQFSVERPDGSNFTLKIRSTKLEDSAMYFCASSDQGSRTEAFFGQGTRLTVV.

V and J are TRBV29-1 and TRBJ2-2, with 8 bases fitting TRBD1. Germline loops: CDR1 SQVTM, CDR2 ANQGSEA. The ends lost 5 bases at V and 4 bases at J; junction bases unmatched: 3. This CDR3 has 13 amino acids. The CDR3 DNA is TGCAGCGTTTTCAGGGGGCCCACCGGGGAGCTGTTTTTT. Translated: CSVFRGPTGELFF.

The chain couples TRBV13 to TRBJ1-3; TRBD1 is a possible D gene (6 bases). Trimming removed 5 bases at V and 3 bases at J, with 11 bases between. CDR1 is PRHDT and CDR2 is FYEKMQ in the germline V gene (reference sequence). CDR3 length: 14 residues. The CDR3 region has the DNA TGTGCCAGCAGCGCCTACAGGGATGGAAACACCATATATTTT. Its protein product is CASSAYRDGNTIYF.

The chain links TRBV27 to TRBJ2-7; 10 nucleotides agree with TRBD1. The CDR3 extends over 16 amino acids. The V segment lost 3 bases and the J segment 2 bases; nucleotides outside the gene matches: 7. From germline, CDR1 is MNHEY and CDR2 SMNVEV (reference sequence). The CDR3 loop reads CASSLAAGQGAYEQYF. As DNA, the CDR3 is TGTGCCAGCAGTTTGGCAGCTGGACAGGGGGCCTACGAGCAGTACTTC.

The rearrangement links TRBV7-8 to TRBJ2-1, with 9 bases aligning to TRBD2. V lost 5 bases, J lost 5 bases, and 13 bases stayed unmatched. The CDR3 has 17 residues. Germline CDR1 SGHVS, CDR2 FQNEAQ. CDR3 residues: CASSPFSPRLADNEQFF. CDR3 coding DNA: TGTGCCAGCAGCCCCTTTAGCCCACGACTAGCGGACAATGAGCAGTTCTTC.

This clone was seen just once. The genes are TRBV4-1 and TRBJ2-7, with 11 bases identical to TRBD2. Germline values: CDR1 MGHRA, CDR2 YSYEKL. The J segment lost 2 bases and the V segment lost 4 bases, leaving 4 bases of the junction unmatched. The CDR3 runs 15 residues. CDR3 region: CASSPLAGGTYEQYF. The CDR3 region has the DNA TGCGCCAGCAGCCCTCTAGCGGGAGGAACCTACGAGCAGTACTTC.

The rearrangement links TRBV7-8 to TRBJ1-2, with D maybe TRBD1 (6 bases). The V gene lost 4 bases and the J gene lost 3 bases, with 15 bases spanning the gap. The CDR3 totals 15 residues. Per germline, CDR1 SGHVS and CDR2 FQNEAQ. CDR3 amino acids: CASSSTMDSYYGYTF. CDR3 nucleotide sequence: TGTGCCAGCAGCTCTACGATGGACAGCTACTATGGCTACACCTTC. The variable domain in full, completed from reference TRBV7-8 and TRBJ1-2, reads GAGVSQSPRYKVAKRGQDVALRCDPISGHVSLFWYQQALGQGPEFLTYFQNEAQLDKSGLPSDRFFAERPEGSVSTLKIQRTQQEDSAVYLCASSSTMDSYYGYTFGSGTRLTVV.

CDR3: CASSQYSGGPDTQYF. In nucleotides, the CDR3 is TGCGCCAGCAGCCAGTATAGCGGGGGGCCAGATACGCAGTATTTT. The V call is TRBV4-3, the J call TRBJ2-3; 10 bases fit TRBD2. Germline loops: CDR1 LGHNA, CDR2 YSLEER. J was trimmed by 4 bases and V by 3 bases; bases with no gene match: 4. The CDR3 runs to 15 residues.

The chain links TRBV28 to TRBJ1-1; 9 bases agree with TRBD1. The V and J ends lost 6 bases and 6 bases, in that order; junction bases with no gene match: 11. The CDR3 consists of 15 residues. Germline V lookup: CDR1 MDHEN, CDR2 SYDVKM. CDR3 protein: CASRPTQGAKSEAFF. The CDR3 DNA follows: TGTGCCAGCAGGCCAACACAGGGGGCTAAGTCTGAAGCTTTCTTT.

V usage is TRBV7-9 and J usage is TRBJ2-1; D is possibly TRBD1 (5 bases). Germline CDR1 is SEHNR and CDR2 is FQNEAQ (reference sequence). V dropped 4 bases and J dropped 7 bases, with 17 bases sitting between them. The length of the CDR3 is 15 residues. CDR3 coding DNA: TGTGCCAGCAGCTCAATAGGGGATTGGTTTAATGAGCAGTTCTTC. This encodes CASSSIGDWFNEQFF.

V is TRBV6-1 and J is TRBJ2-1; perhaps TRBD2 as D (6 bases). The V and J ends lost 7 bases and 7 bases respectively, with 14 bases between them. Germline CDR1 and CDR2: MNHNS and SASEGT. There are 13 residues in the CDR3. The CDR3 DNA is TGTGCCAGCACTTGGGGGGTAGGAAATGAGCAGTTCTTC. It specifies CASTWGVGNEQFF.

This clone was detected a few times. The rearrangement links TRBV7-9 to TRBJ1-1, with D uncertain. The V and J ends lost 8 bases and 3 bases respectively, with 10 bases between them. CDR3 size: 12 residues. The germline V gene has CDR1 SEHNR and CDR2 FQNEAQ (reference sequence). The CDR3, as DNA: TGTGCCAGCGGGAGACGGGACACTGAAGCTTTCTTT. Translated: CASGRRDTEAFF.

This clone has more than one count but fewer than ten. The CDR3 region has the DNA TGTGCTAGTGGTCCGGGGGATAATGAAAAACTGTTTTTT. This codes for CASGPGDNEKLFF. The chain combines TRBV12-5 with TRBJ1-4; weak D call: TRBD1 (5 bases). Germline V CDR1 and CDR2: LGHNT, FRNRAP. V gave up 5 bases and J gave up 4 bases, with 8 bases separating them. The CDR3 length is 13 residues.

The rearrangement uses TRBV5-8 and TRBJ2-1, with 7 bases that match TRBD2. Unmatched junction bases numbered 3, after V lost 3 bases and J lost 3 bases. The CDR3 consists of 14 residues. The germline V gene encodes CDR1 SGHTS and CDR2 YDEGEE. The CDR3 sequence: CASSWGGNYNEQFF. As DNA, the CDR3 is TGTGCCAGCAGCTGGGGGGGGAACTACAATGAGCAGTTCTTC. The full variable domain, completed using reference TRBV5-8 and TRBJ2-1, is EAGVTQSPTHLIKTRGQQATLRCSPISGHTSVYWYQQALGLGLQFLLWYDEGEERNRGNFPPRFSGRQFPNYSSELNVNALELEDSALYLCASSWGGNYNEQFFGPGTRLTVL.

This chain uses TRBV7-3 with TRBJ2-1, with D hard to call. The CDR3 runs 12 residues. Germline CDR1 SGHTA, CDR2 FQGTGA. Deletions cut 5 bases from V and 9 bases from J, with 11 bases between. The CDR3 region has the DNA TGTGCCAGCAGCATATTGGGCGGTGAGCAGTTCTTC. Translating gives CASSILGGEQFF.

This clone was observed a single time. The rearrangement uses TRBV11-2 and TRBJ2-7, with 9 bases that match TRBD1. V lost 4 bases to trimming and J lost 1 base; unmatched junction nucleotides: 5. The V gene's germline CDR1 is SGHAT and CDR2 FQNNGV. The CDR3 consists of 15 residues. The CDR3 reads CASSYRDRASYEQYF. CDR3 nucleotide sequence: TGTGCCAGCAGCTACCGGGACAGGGCGTCCTACGAGCAGTACTTC.

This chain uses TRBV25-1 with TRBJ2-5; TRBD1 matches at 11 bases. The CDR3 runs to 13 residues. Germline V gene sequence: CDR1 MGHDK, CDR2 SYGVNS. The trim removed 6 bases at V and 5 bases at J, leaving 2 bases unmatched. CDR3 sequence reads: CASRDRGRETQYF. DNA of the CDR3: TGTGCCAGCAGGGACAGGGGGCGCGAGACCCAGTACTTC.

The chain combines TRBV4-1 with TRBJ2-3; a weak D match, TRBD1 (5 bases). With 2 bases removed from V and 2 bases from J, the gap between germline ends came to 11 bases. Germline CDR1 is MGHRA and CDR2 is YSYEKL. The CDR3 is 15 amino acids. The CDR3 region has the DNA TGCGCCAGCAGCCAACAGGACATTCCCACAGATACGCAGTATTTT. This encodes CASSQQDIPTDTQYF.

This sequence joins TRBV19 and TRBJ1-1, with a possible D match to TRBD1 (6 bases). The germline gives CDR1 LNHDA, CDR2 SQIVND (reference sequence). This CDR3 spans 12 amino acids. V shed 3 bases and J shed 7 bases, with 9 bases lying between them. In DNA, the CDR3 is TGTGCCAGTAGTATCGGGGGCATTGAAGCTTTCTTT. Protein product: CASSIGGIEAFF.

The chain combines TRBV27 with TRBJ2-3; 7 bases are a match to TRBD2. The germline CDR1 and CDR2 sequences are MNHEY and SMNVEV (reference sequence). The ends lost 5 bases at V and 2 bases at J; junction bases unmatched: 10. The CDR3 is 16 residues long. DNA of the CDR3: TGTGCCAGCAGTCCTAATCTAGCGGTCCTCACAGATACGCAGTATTTT. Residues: CASSPNLAVLTDTQYF.

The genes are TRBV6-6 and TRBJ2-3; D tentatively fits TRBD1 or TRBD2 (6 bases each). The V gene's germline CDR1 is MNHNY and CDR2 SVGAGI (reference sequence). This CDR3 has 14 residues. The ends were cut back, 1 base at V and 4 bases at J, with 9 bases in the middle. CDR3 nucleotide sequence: TGTGCCAGCAGTTACTTCGGGGGCTCAGATACGCAGTATTTT. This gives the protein CASSYFGGSDTQYF.

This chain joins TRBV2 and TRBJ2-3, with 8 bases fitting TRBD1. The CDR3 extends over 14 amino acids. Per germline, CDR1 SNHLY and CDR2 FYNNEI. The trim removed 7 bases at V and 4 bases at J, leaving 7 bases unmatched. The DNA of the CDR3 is TGTGCCAGCATCGAAGGACAGGGAGCAGATACGCAGTATTTT. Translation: CASIEGQGADTQYF.

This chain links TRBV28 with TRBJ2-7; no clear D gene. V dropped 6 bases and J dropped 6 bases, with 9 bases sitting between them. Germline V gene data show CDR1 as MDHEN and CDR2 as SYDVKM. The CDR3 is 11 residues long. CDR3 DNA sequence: TGTGCCAGCAGCCGAGGAACCGAGCAGTACTTC. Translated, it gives CASSRGTEQYF.

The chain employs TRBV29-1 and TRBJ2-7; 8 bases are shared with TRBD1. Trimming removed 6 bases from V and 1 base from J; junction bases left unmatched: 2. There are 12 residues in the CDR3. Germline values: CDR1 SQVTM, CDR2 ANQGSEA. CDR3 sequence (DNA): TGCAGCGTGCAGGGGGCGTCCTACGAGCAGTACTTC. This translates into CSVQGASYEQYF.

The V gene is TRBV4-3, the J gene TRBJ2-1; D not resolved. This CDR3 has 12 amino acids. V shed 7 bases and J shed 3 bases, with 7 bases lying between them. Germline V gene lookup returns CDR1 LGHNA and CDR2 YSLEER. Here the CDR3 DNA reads TGCGCCAGCACCTCTAACTACAATGAGCAGTTCTTC. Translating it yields CASTSNYNEQFF.